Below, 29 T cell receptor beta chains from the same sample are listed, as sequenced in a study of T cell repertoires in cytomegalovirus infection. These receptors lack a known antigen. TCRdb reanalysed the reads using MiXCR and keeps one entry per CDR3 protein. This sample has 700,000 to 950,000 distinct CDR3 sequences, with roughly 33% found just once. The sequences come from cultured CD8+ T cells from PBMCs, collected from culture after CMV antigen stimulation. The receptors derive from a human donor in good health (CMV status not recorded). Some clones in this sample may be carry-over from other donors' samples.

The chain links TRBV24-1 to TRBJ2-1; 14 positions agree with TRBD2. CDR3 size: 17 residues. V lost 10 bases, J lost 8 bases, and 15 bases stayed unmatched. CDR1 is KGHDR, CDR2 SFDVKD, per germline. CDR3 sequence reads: CATRGTSGGFSVDEQFF. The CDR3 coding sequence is TGTGCCACGAGAGGGACTAGCGGGGGTTTTTCAGTGGATGAGCAGTTCTTC.

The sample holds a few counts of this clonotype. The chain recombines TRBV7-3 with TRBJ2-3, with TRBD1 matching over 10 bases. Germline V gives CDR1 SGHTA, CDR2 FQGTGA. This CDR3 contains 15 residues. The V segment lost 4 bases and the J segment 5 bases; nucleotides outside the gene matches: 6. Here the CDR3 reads CASSSTGTGVDTQYF. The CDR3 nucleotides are TGTGCCAGCAGCTCCACCGGGACAGGGGTAGATACGCAGTATTTT.

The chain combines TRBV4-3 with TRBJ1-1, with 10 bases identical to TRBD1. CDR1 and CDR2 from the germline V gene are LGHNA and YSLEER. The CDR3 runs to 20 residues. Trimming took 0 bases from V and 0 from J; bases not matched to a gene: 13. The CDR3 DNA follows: TGCGCCAGCAGCCAAGACCTTCCCGGGGACAGGGGCGTTGTGAACACTGAAGCTTTCTTT. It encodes CASSQDLPGDRGVVNTEAFF.

CDR3 sequence: CAISYGTPTNYGYTF. The CDR3 DNA follows: TGTGCCATCAGTTACGGGACGCCCACTAACTATGGCTACACCTTC. The J gene is TRBJ1-2, the V gene TRBV10-3; D might be TRBD1 (5 bases). Trimming took 5 bases from V and 0 from J, leaving 13 bases between them. The CDR3 loop spans 15 amino acids. The germline V gene encodes CDR1 ENHRY and CDR2 SYGVKD.

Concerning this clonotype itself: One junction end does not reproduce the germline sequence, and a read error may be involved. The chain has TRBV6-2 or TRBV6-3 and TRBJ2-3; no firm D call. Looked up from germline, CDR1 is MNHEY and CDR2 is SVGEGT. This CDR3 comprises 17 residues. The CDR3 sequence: CASSYTPRGPSGYTQYF. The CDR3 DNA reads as TGTGCTAGCAGTTACACCCCGAGAGGCCCAAGTGGGTATACGCAGTATTTT.

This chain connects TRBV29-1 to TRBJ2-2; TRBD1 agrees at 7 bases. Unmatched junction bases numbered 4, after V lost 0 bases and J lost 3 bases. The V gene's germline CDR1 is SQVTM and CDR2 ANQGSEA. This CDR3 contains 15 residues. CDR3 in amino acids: CSVEDRGIDTGELFF. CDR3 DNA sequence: TGCAGCGTTGAAGACAGGGGGATCGACACCGGGGAGCTGTTTTTT.

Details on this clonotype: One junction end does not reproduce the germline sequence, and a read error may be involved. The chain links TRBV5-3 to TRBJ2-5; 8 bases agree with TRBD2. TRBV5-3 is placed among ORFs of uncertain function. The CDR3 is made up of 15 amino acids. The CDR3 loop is CASSFQFGGGETQYF. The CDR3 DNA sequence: TGTGCCAGCAGCTTTCAGTTCGGGGGGGGGGAGACCCAGTACTTC.

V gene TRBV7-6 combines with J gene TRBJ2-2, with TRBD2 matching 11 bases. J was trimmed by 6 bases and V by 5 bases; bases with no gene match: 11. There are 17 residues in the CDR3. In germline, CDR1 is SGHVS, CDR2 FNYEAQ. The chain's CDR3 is CASSHYSGGATAGELFF. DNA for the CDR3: TGTGCCAGCAGCCATTATAGCGGGGGGGCCACCGCCGGGGAGCTGTTTTTT.

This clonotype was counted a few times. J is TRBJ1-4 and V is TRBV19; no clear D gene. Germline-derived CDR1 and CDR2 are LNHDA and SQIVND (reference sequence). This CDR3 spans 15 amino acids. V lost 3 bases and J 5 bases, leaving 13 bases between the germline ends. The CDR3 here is CASSIDRWGNEKLFF. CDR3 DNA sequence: TGTGCCAGTAGTATTGATCGGTGGGGAAATGAAAAACTGTTTTTT.

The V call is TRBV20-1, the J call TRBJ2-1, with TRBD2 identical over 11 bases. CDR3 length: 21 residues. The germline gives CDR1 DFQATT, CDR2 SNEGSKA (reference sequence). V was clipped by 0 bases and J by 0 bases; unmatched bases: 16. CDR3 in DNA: TGCAGTGCTAGAGACTATAAGGGGGGACTAGCGGACCCCAGCTCCTACAATGAGCAGTTCTTC. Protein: CSARDYKGGLADPSSYNEQFF.

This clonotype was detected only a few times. CDR3 DNA sequence: TGCAGTGCTAGGGGGACAGGGGTAAATCGGGGAAGCGAGCAGTACGTC. The encoded protein is CSARGTGVNRGSEQYV. V and J are TRBV20-1 and TRBJ2-7, with 10 bases identical to TRBD1. The germline V gene encodes CDR1 DFQATT and CDR2 SNEGSKA (reference sequence). V gave up 3 bases and J gave up 6 bases; unmatched junction bases: 14. The length of the CDR3 is 16 residues.

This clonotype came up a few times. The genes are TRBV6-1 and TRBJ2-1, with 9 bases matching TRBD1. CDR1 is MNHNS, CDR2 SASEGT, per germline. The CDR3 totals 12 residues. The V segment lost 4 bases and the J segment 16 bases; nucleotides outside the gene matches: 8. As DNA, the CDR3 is TGTGCCAGCAGTGGAGGACAGGGGATTTTATTCTTC. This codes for CASSGGQGILFF.

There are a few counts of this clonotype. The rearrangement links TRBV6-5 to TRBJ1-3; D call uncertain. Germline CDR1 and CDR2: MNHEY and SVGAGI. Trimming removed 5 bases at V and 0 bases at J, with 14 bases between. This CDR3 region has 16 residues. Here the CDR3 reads CASSGFRPNSGNTIYF. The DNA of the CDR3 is TGTGCCAGCAGTGGGTTCAGGCCGAACTCTGGAAACACCATATATTTT.

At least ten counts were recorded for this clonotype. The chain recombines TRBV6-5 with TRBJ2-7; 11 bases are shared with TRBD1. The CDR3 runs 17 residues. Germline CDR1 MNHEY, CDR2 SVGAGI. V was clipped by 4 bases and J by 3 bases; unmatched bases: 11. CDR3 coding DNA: TGTGCCAGCAGTTTAACCGGGACAGGGGGTAGTATCTACGAGCAGTACTTC. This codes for CASSLTGTGGSIYEQYF.

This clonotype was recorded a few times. CDR3 DNA: TGTGCCAGCAGCTTAGGGTCAGAAAGGGGCTACACCTTC. Translated, it gives CASSLGSERGYTF. The gene calls are TRBV7-9 and TRBJ1-2; no firm D call. The V end lost 1 base, the J end lost 8 bases, and 11 bases lay between the germline ends. Germline CDR1 is SEHNR and CDR2 is FQNEAQ (reference sequence). The CDR3 runs 13 residues.

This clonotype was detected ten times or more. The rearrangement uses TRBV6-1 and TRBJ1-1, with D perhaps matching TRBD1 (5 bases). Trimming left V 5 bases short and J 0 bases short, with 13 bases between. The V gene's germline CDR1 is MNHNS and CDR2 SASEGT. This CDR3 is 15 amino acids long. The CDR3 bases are TGTGCCAGCAGTATAGATGGGGGGTTGAACACTGAAGCTTTCTTT. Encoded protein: CASSIDGGLNTEAFF.

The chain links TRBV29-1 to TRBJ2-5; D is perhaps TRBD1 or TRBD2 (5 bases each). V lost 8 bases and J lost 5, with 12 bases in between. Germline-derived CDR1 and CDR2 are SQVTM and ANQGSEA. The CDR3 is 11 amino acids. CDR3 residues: CSPWDGETQYF. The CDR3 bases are TGCAGCCCCTGGGACGGCGAGACCCAGTACTTC.

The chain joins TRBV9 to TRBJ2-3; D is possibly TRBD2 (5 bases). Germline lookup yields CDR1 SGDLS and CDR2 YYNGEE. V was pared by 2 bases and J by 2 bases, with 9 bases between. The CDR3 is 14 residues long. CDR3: CASSVAGTTDTQYF. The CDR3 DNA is TGTGCCAGCAGCGTTGCGGGCACCACAGATACGCAGTATTTT.

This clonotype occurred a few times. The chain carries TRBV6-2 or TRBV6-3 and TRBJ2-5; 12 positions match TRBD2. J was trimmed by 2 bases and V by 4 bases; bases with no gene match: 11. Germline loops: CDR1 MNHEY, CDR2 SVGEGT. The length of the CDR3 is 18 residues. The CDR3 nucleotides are TGTGCCAGCAGTTGGCGAACTAGCGGGGGGTTGATTCAAGAGACCCAGTACTTC. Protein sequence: CASSWRTSGGLIQETQYF.

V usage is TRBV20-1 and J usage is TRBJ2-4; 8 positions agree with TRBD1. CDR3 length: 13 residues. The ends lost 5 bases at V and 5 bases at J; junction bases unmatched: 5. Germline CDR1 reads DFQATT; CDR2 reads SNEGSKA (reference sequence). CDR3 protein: CSAPGQAENIQYF. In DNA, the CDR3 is TGCAGTGCTCCGGGACAGGCCGAAAACATTCAGTACTTC.

Here the CDR3 reads CASSTPRPRQPQHF. Here the CDR3 DNA reads TGTGCCAGCAGTACACCTCGCCCTCGTCAGCCCCAGCATTTT. The chain carries TRBV6-2 or TRBV6-3 and TRBJ1-5; D unresolved. Per the germline V gene, CDR1 is MNHEY and CDR2 is SVGEGT. Trimming removed 5 bases from V and 6 bases from J, with 14 bases in between. The CDR3 contains 14 residues.

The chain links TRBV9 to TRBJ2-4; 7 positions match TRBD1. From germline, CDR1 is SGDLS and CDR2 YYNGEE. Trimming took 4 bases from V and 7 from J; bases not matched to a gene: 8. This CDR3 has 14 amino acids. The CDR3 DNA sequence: TGTGCCAGCAGCCCCCCGACAGGGTTGAACATTCAGTACTTC. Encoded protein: CASSPPTGLNIQYF.

CDR3 nucleotides: TGTGCCACCGCTGGACAGGGAGGAAATCAGCCCCAGCATTTT. Its translation is CATAGQGGNQPQHF. V usage is TRBV12-3 or TRBV12-4 and J usage is TRBJ1-5; TRBD1 agrees at 8 bases. V trimming: 10 bases; J trimming: 4 bases; junction bases outside the gene matches: 9. CDR3 length equals 14 residues.

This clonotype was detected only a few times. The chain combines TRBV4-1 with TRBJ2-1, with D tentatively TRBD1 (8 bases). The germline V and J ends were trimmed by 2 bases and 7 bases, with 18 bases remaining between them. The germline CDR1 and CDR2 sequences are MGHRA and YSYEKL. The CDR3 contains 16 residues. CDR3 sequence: CASSQWPGQGGNEQFF. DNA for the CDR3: TGCGCCAGCAGCCAATGGCCAGGACAGGGAGGGAATGAGCAGTTCTTC.

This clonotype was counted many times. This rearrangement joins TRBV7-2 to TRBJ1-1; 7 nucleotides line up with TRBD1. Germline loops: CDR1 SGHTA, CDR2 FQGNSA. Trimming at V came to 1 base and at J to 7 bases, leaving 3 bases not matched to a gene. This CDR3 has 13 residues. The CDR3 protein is CASSLGRGSEAFF. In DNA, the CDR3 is TGTGCCAGCAGCTTAGGCAGGGGGAGTGAAGCTTTCTTT.

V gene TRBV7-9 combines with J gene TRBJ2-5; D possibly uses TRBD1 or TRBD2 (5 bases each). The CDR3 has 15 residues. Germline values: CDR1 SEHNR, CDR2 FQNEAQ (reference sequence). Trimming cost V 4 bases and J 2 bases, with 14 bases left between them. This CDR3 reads CASSSAGTQQETQYF. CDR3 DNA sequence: TGTGCCAGCAGCTCGGCCGGGACCCAGCAAGAGACCCAGTACTTC.

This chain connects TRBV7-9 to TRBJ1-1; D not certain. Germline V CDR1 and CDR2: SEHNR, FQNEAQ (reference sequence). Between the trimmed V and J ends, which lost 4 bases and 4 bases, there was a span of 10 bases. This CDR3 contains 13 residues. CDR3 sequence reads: CASSYDGPTEAFF. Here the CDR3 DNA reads TGTGCCAGCAGCTACGATGGGCCCACTGAAGCTTTCTTT.

The CDR3 region has the DNA TGCAGTGCTTCCGACGGGGGGATGGTTCAGCCCCAGCATTTT. Translating gives CSASDGGMVQPQHF. The genes are TRBV20-1 and TRBJ1-5, with D maybe TRBD1 (5 bases). The CDR3 runs 14 residues. Germline lookup yields CDR1 DFQATT and CDR2 SNEGSKA (reference sequence). V was cut by 5 bases and J by 6 bases, with 17 bases left in between.

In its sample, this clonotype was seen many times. The chain's CDR3 is CASSRDGTRTDTQYF. For the CDR3, the DNA is TGTGCCAGCAGCAGAGATGGGACCCGCACAGATACGCAGTATTTT. The chain is built from TRBV7-2 and TRBJ2-3; D might be TRBD1 or TRBD2, each matching 5 bases. The CDR3 is 15 amino acids. The germline gives CDR1 SGHTA, CDR2 FQGNSA. V was cut by 5 bases and J by 1 base, with 13 bases left in between.